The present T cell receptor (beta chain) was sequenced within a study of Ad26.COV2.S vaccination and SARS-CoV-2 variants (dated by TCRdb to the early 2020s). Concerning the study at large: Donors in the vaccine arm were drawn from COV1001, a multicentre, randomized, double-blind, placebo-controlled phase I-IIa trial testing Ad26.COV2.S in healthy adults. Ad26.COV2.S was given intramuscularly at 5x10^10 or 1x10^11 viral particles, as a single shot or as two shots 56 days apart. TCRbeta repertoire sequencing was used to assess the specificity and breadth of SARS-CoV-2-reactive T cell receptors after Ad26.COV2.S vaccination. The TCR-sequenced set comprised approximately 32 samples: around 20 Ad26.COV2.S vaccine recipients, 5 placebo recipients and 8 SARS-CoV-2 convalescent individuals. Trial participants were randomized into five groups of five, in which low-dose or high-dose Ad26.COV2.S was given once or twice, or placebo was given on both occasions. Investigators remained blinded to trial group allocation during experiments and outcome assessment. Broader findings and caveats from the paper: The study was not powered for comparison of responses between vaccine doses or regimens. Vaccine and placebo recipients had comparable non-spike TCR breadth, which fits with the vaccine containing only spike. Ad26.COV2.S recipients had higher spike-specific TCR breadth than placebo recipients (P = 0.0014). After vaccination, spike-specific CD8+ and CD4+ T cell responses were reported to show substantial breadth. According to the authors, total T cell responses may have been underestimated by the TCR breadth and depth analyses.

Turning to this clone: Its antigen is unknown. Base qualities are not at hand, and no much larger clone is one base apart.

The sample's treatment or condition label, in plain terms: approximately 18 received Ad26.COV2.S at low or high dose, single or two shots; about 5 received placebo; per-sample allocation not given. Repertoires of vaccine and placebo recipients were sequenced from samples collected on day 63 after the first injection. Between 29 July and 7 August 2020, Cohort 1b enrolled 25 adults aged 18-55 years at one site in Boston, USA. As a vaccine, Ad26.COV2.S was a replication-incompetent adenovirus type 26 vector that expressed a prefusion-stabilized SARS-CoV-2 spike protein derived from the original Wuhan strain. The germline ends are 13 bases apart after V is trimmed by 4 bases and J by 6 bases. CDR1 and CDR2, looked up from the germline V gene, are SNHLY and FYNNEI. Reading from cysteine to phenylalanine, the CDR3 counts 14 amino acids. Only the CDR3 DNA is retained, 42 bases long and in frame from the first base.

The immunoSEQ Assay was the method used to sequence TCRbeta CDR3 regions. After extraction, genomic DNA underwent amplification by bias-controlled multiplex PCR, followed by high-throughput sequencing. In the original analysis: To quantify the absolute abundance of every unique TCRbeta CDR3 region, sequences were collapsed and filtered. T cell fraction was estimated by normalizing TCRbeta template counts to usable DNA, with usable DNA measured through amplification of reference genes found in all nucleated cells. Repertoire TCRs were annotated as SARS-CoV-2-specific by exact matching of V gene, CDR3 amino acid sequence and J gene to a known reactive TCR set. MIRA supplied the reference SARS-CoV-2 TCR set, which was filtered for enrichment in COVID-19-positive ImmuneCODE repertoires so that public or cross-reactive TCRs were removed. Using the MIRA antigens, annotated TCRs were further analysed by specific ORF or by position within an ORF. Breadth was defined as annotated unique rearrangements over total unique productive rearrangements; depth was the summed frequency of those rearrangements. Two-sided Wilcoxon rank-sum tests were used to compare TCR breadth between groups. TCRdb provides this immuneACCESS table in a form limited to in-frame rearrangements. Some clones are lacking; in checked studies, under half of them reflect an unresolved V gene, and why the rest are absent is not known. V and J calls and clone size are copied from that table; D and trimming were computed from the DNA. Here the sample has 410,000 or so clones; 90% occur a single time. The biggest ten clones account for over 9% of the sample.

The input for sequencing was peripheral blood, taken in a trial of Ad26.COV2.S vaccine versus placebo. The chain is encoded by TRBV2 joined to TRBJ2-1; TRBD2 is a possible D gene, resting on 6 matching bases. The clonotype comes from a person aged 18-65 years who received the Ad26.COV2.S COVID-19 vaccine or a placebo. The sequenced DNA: TGTGCCAGCAGTGCTAGCGCGTTCGGCAATGAGCAGTTCTTC. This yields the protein CASSASAFGNEQFF.